This T cell receptor (beta chain) is drawn from a study of blood T cells in healthy people across ages. This clonotype was detected once. Healthy Caucasians from Russia aged about 6 to 95 served as donors. In each sample, at least 7 million PBMCs were isolated. A J-beta primer mix and a sample-barcoded 5' primer were used in a second PCR of about 7 to 12 cycles. A 12-random-nucleotide template-switch adaptor tagged each cDNA molecule. Each CDR3 protein gets one entry after TCRdb re-called the 5' RACE reads with MiXCR. Altogether about 940,000 distinct CDR3 sequences are present, around 46% being singletons, with the ten largest covering around 15%. CDR3 length equals 13 residues. The ends lost 6 bases at V and 11 bases at J; junction bases unmatched: 10. Germline V gene data show CDR1 as MNHEY and CDR2 as SVGAGI.

The sample was blood. This sequence was found in a man aged 30 to 45 in good health. The chain recombines TRBV6-5 with TRBJ1-1; 9 bases map to TRBD1. The CDR3 region is CASRNRGHGWAFF. CDR3 sequence (DNA): TGTGCCAGCAGAAACAGGGGGCACGGCTGGGCTTTCTTT.